This T cell receptor beta chain was recovered during a study of shared clonotypes between healthy human individuals. The CDR3 sequence is 16 residues long. V was shortened by 1 base and J by 4 bases, with 15 bases between the two germline ends. Per the germline V gene, CDR1 is LGHNA and CDR2 is YSLEER. Some clones are missing from TCRdb's copy, which holds only in-frame ones; the method was immunoSEQ multiplex PCR. The repertoire has 1,400,000 or so clones, roughly 98.5% of them found once; the top ten carry about 0.35%. Sequenced material: naive CD4+ T cells sorted from blood. Stated subset: CD45RA+ positively selected. The receptor was isolated from a man aged 30 to 39 in good health. The rearrangement uses TRBV4-3 and TRBJ2-3, with TRBD2 as a possible D gene (5 bases). The DNA for the CDR3 is TGCGCCAGCAGCCAAGTAATCGGATCCGGGGCAGATACGCAGTATTTT. Translation: CASSQVIGSGADTQYF.